This record covers a single T cell receptor (beta chain). Its antigen is still unknown. During the collection period, no donor immune events like infections were recorded. This record belongs to a study of identifying expanded T cells in peripheral blood. Study-wide findings and caveats: Across healthy donors, higher total template counts meant significantly greater roughly two-week count variance.

The method was immunoSEQ multiplex PCR; TCRdb's version includes in-frame clones alone and lacks a portion of them. Of about 50,000 clones in the sample, under 85% were seen once. This CDR3 comprises 18 residues. V lost 4 bases to trimming and J lost 0 bases; unmatched junction nucleotides: 4. In germline, CDR1 is SGHNT, CDR2 YYREEE (reference sequence). V usage is TRBV5-4 and J usage is TRBJ2-6; 13 nucleotides agree with TRBD2. Sample: blood. The clonotype comes from a person between 18 and 69 years old in good health. This chain's CDR3 is CASSAGLAGLSGANVLTF. CDR3 bases: TGTGCCAGCAGCGCGGGACTAGCGGGACTCTCTGGGGCCAACGTCCTGACTTTC.